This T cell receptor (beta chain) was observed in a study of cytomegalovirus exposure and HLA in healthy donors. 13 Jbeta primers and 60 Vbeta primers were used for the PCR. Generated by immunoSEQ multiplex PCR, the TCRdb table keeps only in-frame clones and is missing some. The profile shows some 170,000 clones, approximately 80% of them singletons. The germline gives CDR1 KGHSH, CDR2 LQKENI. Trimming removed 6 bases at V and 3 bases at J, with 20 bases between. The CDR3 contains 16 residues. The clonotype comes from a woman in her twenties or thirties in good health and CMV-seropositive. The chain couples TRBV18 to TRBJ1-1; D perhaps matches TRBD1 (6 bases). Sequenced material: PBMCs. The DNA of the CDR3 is TGTGCCAGCTCGGAAAGTCAACAGGGCTTCCACACTGAAGCTTTCTTT. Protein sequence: CASSESQQGFHTEAFF.